One and the same sample provided the 2 T cell receptor beta chains below, sequenced in a study of cytomegalovirus exposure and HLA in healthy donors. The repertoire was sequenced with immunoSEQ multiplex PCR; TCRdb's copy has only in-frame clones and lacks some. The sample yields 86,000 or so clones, around 96% seen once. Sequenced input: PBMCs. Every receptor here comes from a man aged 18 to 29 in good health and CMV-seropositive.

The chain links TRBV6-5 to TRBJ2-7; D perhaps matches TRBD1 (5 bases). Germline-derived CDR1 and CDR2 are MNHEY and SVGAGI. Trimming left V 2 bases short and J 2 bases short, with 13 bases between. The length of the CDR3 is 15 residues. CDR3 sequence: CASSYTSGNPYEQYF. The CDR3 nucleotides are TGTGCCAGCAGTTACACTTCAGGGAACCCCTACGAGCAGTACTTC.

This chain links TRBV28 with TRBJ2-1, with 8 bases identical to TRBD2. V dropped 2 bases and J dropped 7; count of bases not matched to a gene: 13. In germline, CDR1 is MDHEN, CDR2 SYDVKM. The length of the CDR3 is 17 residues. The CDR3 protein is CASSLLRAGGQANEQFF. DNA of the CDR3: TGTGCCAGCAGTTTACTAAGGGCGGGAGGTCAGGCGAATGAGCAGTTCTTC.